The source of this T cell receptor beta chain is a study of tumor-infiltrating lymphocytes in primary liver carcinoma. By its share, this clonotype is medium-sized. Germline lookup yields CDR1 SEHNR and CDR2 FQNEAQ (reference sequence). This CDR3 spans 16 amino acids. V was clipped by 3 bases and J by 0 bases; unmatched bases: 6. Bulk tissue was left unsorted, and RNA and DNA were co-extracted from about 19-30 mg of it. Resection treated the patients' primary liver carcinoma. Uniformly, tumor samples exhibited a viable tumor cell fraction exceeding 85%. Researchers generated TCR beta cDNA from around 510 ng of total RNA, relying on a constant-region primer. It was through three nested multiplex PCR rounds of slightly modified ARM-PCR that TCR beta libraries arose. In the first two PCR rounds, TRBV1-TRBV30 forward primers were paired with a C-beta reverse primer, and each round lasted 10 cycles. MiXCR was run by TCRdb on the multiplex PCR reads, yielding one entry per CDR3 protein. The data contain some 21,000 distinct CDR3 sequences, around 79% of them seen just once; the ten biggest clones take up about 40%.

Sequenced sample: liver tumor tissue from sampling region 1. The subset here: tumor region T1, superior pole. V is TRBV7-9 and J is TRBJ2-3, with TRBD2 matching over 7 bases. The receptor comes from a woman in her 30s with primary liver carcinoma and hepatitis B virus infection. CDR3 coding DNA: TGTGCCAGCAGCTTGTACGGGACTACTAGCACAGATACGCAGTATTTT. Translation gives CASSLYGTTSTDTQYF. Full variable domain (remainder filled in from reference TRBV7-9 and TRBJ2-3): DTGVSQNPRHKITKRGQNVTFRCDPISEHNRLYWYRQTLGQGPEFLTYFQNEAQLEKSRLLSDRFSAERPKGSFSTLEIQRTEQGDSAMYLCASSLYGTTSTDTQYFGPGTRLTVL.